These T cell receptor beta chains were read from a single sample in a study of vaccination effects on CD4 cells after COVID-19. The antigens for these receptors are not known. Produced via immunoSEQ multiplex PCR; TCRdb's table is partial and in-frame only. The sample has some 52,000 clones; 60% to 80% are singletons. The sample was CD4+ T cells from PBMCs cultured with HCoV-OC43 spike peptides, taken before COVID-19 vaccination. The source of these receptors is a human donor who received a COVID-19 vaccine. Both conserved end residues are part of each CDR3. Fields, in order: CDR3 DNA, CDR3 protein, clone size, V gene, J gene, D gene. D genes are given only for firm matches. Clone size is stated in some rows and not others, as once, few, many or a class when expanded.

CDR3nt: TGTGCCTGGACCCCCGACAGGATCCGCCAAGAGACCCAGTACTTC
CDR3aa: CAWTPDRIRQETQYF
abundance: -
v_gene: TRBV30
j_gene: TRBJ2-5
d_gene: -

CDR3nt: TGTGCCAGCAGCTTGGGGGGATCACAAGAGACCCAGTACTTC
CDR3aa: CASSLGGSQETQYF
abundance: -
v_gene: TRBV5-4
j_gene: TRBJ2-5
d_gene: -

CDR3nt: TGTGCCAGCAGTGATTTTTCAGGGAAGACCGGGGAGCTGTTTTTT
CDR3aa: CASSDFSGKTGELFF
abundance: -
v_gene: TRBV6-1
j_gene: TRBJ2-2
d_gene: -

CDR3nt: TGCGCCAGCAGCTTGGGACAGCCCAATCAGCCCCAGCATTTT
CDR3aa: CASSLGQPNQPQHF
abundance: -
v_gene: TRBV5-1
j_gene: TRBJ1-5
d_gene: -

CDR3nt: TGTGCCACCAGTGATGCACCACAGGGAGGAGCCGCAACTAATGAAAAACTGTTTTTT
CDR3aa: CATSDAPQGGAATNEKLFF
abundance: -
v_gene: TRBV24-1
j_gene: TRBJ1-4
d_gene: -

CDR3nt: TGTGCCTACACCCCCCCGGGTGGCAAACTGTTTTTT
CDR3aa: CAYTPPGGKLFF
abundance: -
v_gene: TRBV30
j_gene: TRBJ1-4
d_gene: -

CDR3nt: TGTGCCAGCAGCCCCCCCGAGGGAAGCTACACCTTC
CDR3aa: CASSPPEGSYTF
abundance: -
v_gene: TRBV7-9
j_gene: TRBJ1-2
d_gene: -

CDR3nt: TGTGCCAGCAGATATCAGGGGACAGATACGCAGTATTTT
CDR3aa: CASRYQGTDTQYF
abundance: -
v_gene: TRBV12-3/TRBV12-4
j_gene: TRBJ2-3
d_gene: -

CDR3nt: TGTGCCAGCAGTGAGGTACAGGGAGGGTCCGAGCATTTT
CDR3aa: CASSEVQGGSEHF
abundance: few
v_gene: TRBV2
j_gene: TRBJ1-5
d_gene: -

CDR3nt: TGTGCCAGCAGCCAAGAACCGAATTCACCCCTCCACTTT
CDR3aa: CASSQEPNSPLHF
abundance: -
v_gene: TRBV3-1/TRBV3-2
j_gene: TRBJ1-6
d_gene: -

CDR3nt: TGTGCCAGCAGCGCAAGGGACGGGCGGTCGGAGACCCAGTACTTC
CDR3aa: CASSARDGRSETQYF
abundance: once
v_gene: TRBV6-4
j_gene: TRBJ2-5
d_gene: -

CDR3nt: TGTGCCAGCAGTATTCTAGCGGGGGGCTTCGGGGAGCTGTTTTTT
CDR3aa: CASSILAGGFGELFF
abundance: -
v_gene: TRBV2
j_gene: TRBJ2-2
d_gene: TRBD2

CDR3nt: TGCGCCAGCAACCAGGGGACCAGGGCAAATAATTCACCCCTCCACTTT
CDR3aa: CASNQGTRANNSPLHF
abundance: -
v_gene: TRBV5-1
j_gene: TRBJ1-6
d_gene: -

CDR3nt: TGTGCCAGCAGTTACCGGAATTTAGGGGGGAATGGCTACACCTTC
CDR3aa: CASSYRNLGGNGYTF
abundance: -
v_gene: TRBV6-5
j_gene: TRBJ1-2
d_gene: -

CDR3nt: TGTGCCTGGAGTGGTGGGGGTGGGACTGAAGCTTTCTTT
CDR3aa: CAWSGGGGTEAFF
abundance: -
v_gene: TRBV30
j_gene: TRBJ1-1
d_gene: -

CDR3nt: TGTGCCAGCTCAAGGGATGGCTCTGGAAACACCATATATTTT
CDR3aa: CASSRDGSGNTIYF
abundance: -
v_gene: TRBV18
j_gene: TRBJ1-3
d_gene: -

CDR3nt: TGTGCCAGCTCTCCTCACAGGGGAGGGACAGATACGCAGTATTTT
CDR3aa: CASSPHRGGTDTQYF
abundance: -
v_gene: TRBV28
j_gene: TRBJ2-3
d_gene: -

CDR3nt: TGTGCCAGCTCAGGGGAGGACTATGGCTACACCTTC
CDR3aa: CASSGEDYGYTF
abundance: -
v_gene: TRBV2
j_gene: TRBJ1-2
d_gene: -

CDR3nt: TGTGCCAGCAGGGGGGACTCGAGCTCCTACAATGAGCAGTTCTTC
CDR3aa: CASRGDSSSYNEQFF
abundance: once
v_gene: TRBV13
j_gene: TRBJ2-1
d_gene: -

CDR3nt: TGTGCCAGCAGCTTTCGCTCTAGCGGAACAGATACGCAGTATTTT
CDR3aa: CASSFRSSGTDTQYF
abundance: -
v_gene: TRBV5-6
j_gene: TRBJ2-3
d_gene: TRBD2

CDR3nt: TGTGCCAGCAGTTACTCGATTGGCACAGATACGCAGTATTTT
CDR3aa: CASSYSIGTDTQYF
abundance: few
v_gene: TRBV6-6
j_gene: TRBJ2-3
d_gene: -

CDR3nt: TGTGCCAGCTCACCGCTCGAGACAGCGGGGAACACTGAAGCTTTCTTT
CDR3aa: CASSPLETAGNTEAFF
abundance: -
v_gene: TRBV18
j_gene: TRBJ1-1
d_gene: -

CDR3nt: TGTGCCAGCAGCTTAAGGGACAGGGGAATCTCTGGGGCCAACGTCCTGACTTTC
CDR3aa: CASSLRDRGISGANVLTF
abundance: -
v_gene: TRBV7-8
j_gene: TRBJ2-6
d_gene: TRBD1

CDR3nt: TGTGCCTGGCAATCCTCTGGGGCCAACGTCCTGACTTTC
CDR3aa: CAWQSSGANVLTF
abundance: -
v_gene: TRBV30
j_gene: TRBJ2-6
d_gene: -

CDR3nt: TGTGCCAGCAGCGTCGGGCAGGGAGGGAGGAACACTGAAGCTTTCTTT
CDR3aa: CASSVGQGGRNTEAFF
abundance: -
v_gene: TRBV9
j_gene: TRBJ1-1
d_gene: -

CDR3nt: TGTGCCAGTAGTGCAGGAATGGGGACAGGGGCTCGATGGACCCAGTACTTC
CDR3aa: CASSAGMGTGARWTQYF
abundance: -
v_gene: TRBV19
j_gene: TRBJ2-5
d_gene: TRBD1

CDR3nt: TGTGCCAGCAGCCCGGCGGGGACCACCGGGGAGCTGTTTTTT
CDR3aa: CASSPAGTTGELFF
abundance: -
v_gene: TRBV5-5
j_gene: TRBJ2-2
d_gene: -

CDR3nt: TGTGCCAGCAGCGGAGGCCCCGATGACAGGACCCTACAAGAGACCCAGTACTTC
CDR3aa: CASSGGPDDRTLQETQYF
abundance: few
v_gene: TRBV9
j_gene: TRBJ2-5
d_gene: -

CDR3nt: TGTGCCAGCAGCTTAAACGATGGGATATTGCAGTATTTT
CDR3aa: CASSLNDGILQYF
abundance: -
v_gene: TRBV7-3
j_gene: TRBJ2-3
d_gene: -

CDR3nt: TGCGCCAGCTGGGCAGGGGTGGGCAATCAGCCCCAGCATTTT
CDR3aa: CASWAGVGNQPQHF
abundance: few
v_gene: TRBV10-2
j_gene: TRBJ1-5
d_gene: -

CDR3nt: TGTGCCAGCGATAGCGGGGGGGCCTTAGATACGCAGTATTTT
CDR3aa: CASDSGGALDTQYF
abundance: -
v_gene: TRBV28
j_gene: TRBJ2-3
d_gene: TRBD2

CDR3nt: TGTGCCAGCAGTGAATCAGGGGCGGGCTATGGCTACACCTTC
CDR3aa: CASSESGAGYGYTF
abundance: -
v_gene: TRBV6-4
j_gene: TRBJ1-2
d_gene: -

CDR3nt: TGTGCCAGCAGCCTTTCGGGGGTATACTTGCTCTCTGGAAACACCATATATTTT
CDR3aa: CASSLSGVYLLSGNTIYF
abundance: -
v_gene: TRBV3-1/TRBV3-2
j_gene: TRBJ1-3
d_gene: -

CDR3nt: TGTGCCAGCAGCTTTTATGCTCAAGAGACCCAGTACTTC
CDR3aa: CASSFYAQETQYF
abundance: -
v_gene: TRBV7-3
j_gene: TRBJ2-5
d_gene: -

CDR3nt: TGTGCCAGCAGCCAAGATGGACTAGCGGGGGGGGGCGCAGATACGCAGTATTTT
CDR3aa: CASSQDGLAGGGADTQYF
abundance: -
v_gene: TRBV4-2
j_gene: TRBJ2-3
d_gene: TRBD2

CDR3nt: TGTGCCAGCAGCCCCAGCGGGGAGGATTCACCCCTCCACTTT
CDR3aa: CASSPSGEDSPLHF
abundance: -
v_gene: TRBV7-8
j_gene: TRBJ1-6
d_gene: -

CDR3nt: TGCAGCGTTCTCAGGGGCCCGAACACTGAAGCTTTCTTT
CDR3aa: CSVLRGPNTEAFF
abundance: -
v_gene: TRBV29-1
j_gene: TRBJ1-1
d_gene: -

CDR3nt: TGTGCCAGCAGCCAAGAAAGGGTCTACTCTGGAAACACCATATATTTT
CDR3aa: CASSQERVYSGNTIYF
abundance: -
v_gene: TRBV14
j_gene: TRBJ1-3
d_gene: -

CDR3nt: TGTGCCTGGAGTATACAGAAATACAGGGGAAGGGGAGGGCAAGAGACCCAGTACTTC
CDR3aa: CAWSIQKYRGRGGQETQYF
abundance: -
v_gene: TRBV30
j_gene: TRBJ2-5
d_gene: -

CDR3nt: TGTGCCAGTAGTCCTCAGAGACTAGCGGGGTCCACAGATACGCAGTATTTT
CDR3aa: CASSPQRLAGSTDTQYF
abundance: -
v_gene: TRBV19
j_gene: TRBJ2-3
d_gene: TRBD2

CDR3nt: TGTGCCAGCTCACCAGGGCAGGGCCCCTACAATGAGCAGTTCTTC
CDR3aa: CASSPGQGPYNEQFF
abundance: -
v_gene: TRBV18
j_gene: TRBJ2-1
d_gene: -

CDR3nt: TGCGCCAGCAGCTTGATCCCCAGGAGCACAGATACGCAGTATTTT
CDR3aa: CASSLIPRSTDTQYF
abundance: -
v_gene: TRBV5-1
j_gene: TRBJ2-3
d_gene: -

CDR3nt: TGTGCCAGCAGCCAAACATTGTCTTACACTGAAGCTTTCTTT
CDR3aa: CASSQTLSYTEAFF
abundance: few
v_gene: TRBV6-2/TRBV6-3
j_gene: TRBJ1-1
d_gene: -

CDR3nt: TGCGCCAGCAGCCGACAGGGAGAGAGATATGGCTACACCTTC
CDR3aa: CASSRQGERYGYTF
abundance: few
v_gene: TRBV4-1
j_gene: TRBJ1-2
d_gene: TRBD1

CDR3nt: TGTGCCAGCAGCTTAAATCAGCGGGGGAGCACAGATACGCAGTATTTT
CDR3aa: CASSLNQRGSTDTQYF
abundance: once
v_gene: TRBV7-2
j_gene: TRBJ2-3
d_gene: TRBD2

CDR3nt: TGTGCCAGTAGTAGGGGACAGGTGACTTCTGGGGCCAACGTCCTGACTTTC
CDR3aa: CASSRGQVTSGANVLTF
abundance: -
v_gene: TRBV19
j_gene: TRBJ2-6
d_gene: TRBD1

CDR3nt: TGTGCCAGCACCATAAGACAGTTACGTACCCTCCACTTT
CDR3aa: CASTIRQLRTLHF
abundance: -
v_gene: TRBV28
j_gene: TRBJ1-6
d_gene: -

CDR3nt: TGCGCCAGCAACGCCACTCCAAGGACTAAACTCACAGATACGCAGTATTTT
CDR3aa: CASNATPRTKLTDTQYF
abundance: -
v_gene: TRBV5-1
j_gene: TRBJ2-3
d_gene: -

CDR3nt: TGCGCCAGCAGTGAGTTCGGTCAGCTCTCCTACAATGAGCAGTTCTTC
CDR3aa: CASSEFGQLSYNEQFF
abundance: -
v_gene: TRBV10-1
j_gene: TRBJ2-1
d_gene: -

CDR3nt: TGTGCCAGCAGCCGTCACATAGGATCCCTCCACTTT
CDR3aa: CASSRHIGSLHF
abundance: -
v_gene: TRBV12-3/TRBV12-4
j_gene: TRBJ1-6
d_gene: -

CDR3nt: TGTGCCAGCAGCCAAGATTCCAAGGGGTATACGCAGTATTTT
CDR3aa: CASSQDSKGYTQYF
abundance: -
v_gene: TRBV3-1/TRBV3-2
j_gene: TRBJ2-3
d_gene: -

CDR3nt: TGTGCCAGCAGCTTATTAGTGAACACTGAAGCTTTCTTT
CDR3aa: CASSLLVNTEAFF
abundance: -
v_gene: TRBV7-2
j_gene: TRBJ1-1
d_gene: -

CDR3nt: TGTGCCAGCAGTCCCGATAGTTTCTATGGCTACACCTTC
CDR3aa: CASSPDSFYGYTF
abundance: once
v_gene: TRBV12-3/TRBV12-4
j_gene: TRBJ1-2
d_gene: -

CDR3nt: TGTGCCAGCAGTTACTCGGTCGGGGAGCTGTTTTTT
CDR3aa: CASSYSVGELFF
abundance: -
v_gene: TRBV6-2/TRBV6-3
j_gene: TRBJ2-2
d_gene: -